This T cell receptor (beta chain) was recorded in a study of shared clonotypes between healthy human individuals. Germline V CDR1 and CDR2: PRHDT, FYEKMQ (reference sequence). With V trimmed by 2 bases and J by 1 base, 3 bases remained unmatched. CDR3 length: 16 amino acids. Generated by immunoSEQ multiplex PCR, the TCRdb table keeps only in-frame clones and is missing some. Here the sample spans some 2.1 million clones, about 95% being singletons. The naive CD8 fraction comprised CD45RO-negative cells positively selected for CCR7 and excluded terminally differentiated effector memory CD45RA+ cells. The sequence derives from a man between 18 and 29 years old in good health. The chain employs TRBV13 and TRBJ2-5, with 11 bases identical to TRBD2. Material for sequencing was naive CD8+ T cells sorted from blood. CDR3 sequence reads: CASSLKLAGAQETQYF. Here the CDR3 DNA reads TGTGCCAGCAGCTTAAAACTAGCGGGGGCCCAAGAGACCCAGTACTTC.